This T cell receptor beta chain was sequenced in a study of cytomegalovirus exposure and HLA in healthy donors. Study context: An earlier analysis found 100 million or so unique TCR beta sequences from around 180 million T cells.

Both 60 Vbeta primers and 13 Jbeta primers went into the PCR. Using immunoSEQ multiplex PCR, the repertoire was profiled, and TCRdb retains in-frame clones only, with some absent. The sample lists approximately 150,000 clones; roughly four fifths were seen once. A single count supports this clone. The receptor was derived from a woman aged 40 to 50 in good health and CMV-seronegative. The sequenced sample consisted of PBMCs.

This chain's CDR3 is CASSQDGWARPNEQYF. CDR3 DNA: TGCGCCAGCAGCCAAGATGGATGGGCCCGGCCGAACGAGCAGTACTTC. The chain recombines TRBV4-1 with TRBJ2-7; D uncertain. Germline V gene sequence: CDR1 MGHRA, CDR2 YSYEKL. Trimming removed 0 bases from V and 5 bases from J, with 17 bases in between. The CDR3 sequence is 16 residues long.